This is a list of T cell receptor beta chains from one sample in a study of T-cell reconstitution after alpha-beta-depleted transplantation in children. Via MiXCR, TCRdb re-called the PCR reads, giving one row per CDR3 protein. The sample carries about 400,000 distinct CDR3 sequences, around 21% recorded once. This specimen consisted of PBMCs from the stem cell graft donor, obtained from the stem cell graft. These receptors were taken from a human donor who donated a stem cell graft to a child with acute myeloid leukemia. The CDR3 runs from the conserved cysteine through the conserved F or W. D genes are given only for firm matches. Rows give clone size only sometimes, using once, few, many, or a class for an expanded clone.

J,D,V,size,DNA,CDR3
TRBJ2-7,TRBD2,TRBV4-3,NA,TGCGCCAGCAGCCAAGATCATGGGGGGGATTACGAGCAGTACTTC,CASSQDHGGDYEQYF
TRBJ2-2,TRBD1,TRBV4-3,NA,TGCGCCAGCAGCCAAGCTATTTGGACAGGGATATCGAACACCGGGGAGCTGTTTTTT,CASSQAIWTGISNTGELFF
TRBJ1-5,NA,TRBV20-1,NA,TGCAGTGCGTCTACAGGGTACAATCAGCCCCAGCATTTT,CSASTGYNQPQHF
TRBJ2-7,NA,TRBV10-3,NA,TGTGCCATCAGCCCGGCGACATACGAGCAGTACTTC,CAISPATYEQYF
TRBJ2-7,TRBD2,TRBV28,NA,TGTGCCAGCAGCCCACTAGCGGGAGCGAGCCACGAGCAGTACTTC,CASSPLAGASHEQYF
TRBJ2-1,NA,TRBV5-1,many,TGCGCCAGCAGCTTGTTCAACAATGAGCAGTTCTTC,CASSLFNNEQFF
TRBJ2-7,NA,TRBV6-5,few,TGTGCCAGCAGTTTCGCCGCGAAGGTAACCTACGAGCAGTACTTC,CASSFAAKVTYEQYF
TRBJ2-7,NA,TRBV20-1,few,TGCAGTGCTCGACTCCTCCCTCGCTCCTACGAGCAGTACTTC,CSARLLPRSYEQYF
TRBJ1-6,NA,TRBV20-1,NA,TGCAGTGCTCCAGACGGCAATAATTCACCCCTCCACTTT,CSAPDGNNSPLHF
TRBJ2-1,TRBD2,TRBV12-3/TRBV12-4,NA,TGTGCCAGCTGCCAAAGGGGGACTAGCGGGAGCAATGAGCAGTTCTTC,CASCQRGTSGSNEQFF
TRBJ2-7,NA,TRBV28,NA,TGTGCCAGCAGTTTATTTCCTAGCTCAAACTACGAGCAGTACTTC,CASSLFPSSNYEQYF
TRBJ2-5,NA,TRBV20-1,many,TGCAGTGCTAGTCTCGAGGGCTCAGAGACCCAGTACTTC,CSASLEGSETQYF
TRBJ1-1,NA,TRBV25-1,few,TGTGCCAGCAGTGAATTGGGTGGGAACACTGAAGCTTTCTTT,CASSELGGNTEAFF
TRBJ2-7,NA,TRBV6-2/TRBV6-3,NA,TGTGCCAGCAGTCCTACCAGGGGCCACGAGCAGTACTTC,CASSPTRGHEQYF
TRBJ1-1,NA,TRBV5-1,few,TGCGCCAGCAGCATCGACCAGGGAATCTGGAACACTGAAGCTTTCTTT,CASSIDQGIWNTEAFF
TRBJ1-5,NA,TRBV6-5,few,TGTGCCAGCAGTTATCGGGGGGCCCAGCCCCAGCATTTT,CASSYRGAQPQHF
TRBJ2-3,NA,TRBV20-1,many,TGCAGTGCTAGATATCCCCCAGAGGGAGGCAGAGATACGCAGTATTTT,CSARYPPEGGRDTQYF